Listed below are T cell receptor beta chains from one sample, sequenced in a study of T cell changes during pregnancy in multiple sclerosis. This table comes from immunoSEQ multiplex PCR, and its TCRdb copy is limited to in-frame clones, with some not included. This table holds about 23,000 clones, roughly 91% found once. The material was CD8+ T cells from peripheral blood mononuclear cells, obtained in the first trimester of pregnancy. The receptors were gathered from a female donor with multiple sclerosis, enrolled in a pregnancy study. Both conserved end residues are part of each CDR3. A D gene is named only where the DNA matches it firmly. Expanded clones are given a class, and other clones once, few, many or no size at all.

D gene	V gene	clone size	J gene	CDR3 length	CDR3 DNA	CDR3 protein
TRBD2	TRBV7-9	.	TRBJ2-1	14	TGTGCCAGCAGCTTCATGGCTAGCGGAAATGAGCAGTTCTTC	CASSFMASGNEQFF
.	TRBV11-3	.	TRBJ2-1	17	TGTGCCAGCAGCTTAGGGGGATGGGAGCGCGGGGTGGGCGCGCAGTTCTTC	CASSLGGWERGVGAQFF
TRBD2	TRBV5-1	.	TRBJ2-7	17	TGCGCCAGCAGCTTGCAGGTCCGGGAGGCAATCCTCTACGAGCAGTACTTC	CASSLQVREAILYEQYF
.	TRBV6-5	.	TRBJ2-1	11	TGTGCCAGCAGTGACTATAGTGAGCAGTTCTTC	CASSDYSEQFF
.	TRBV27	.	TRBJ2-1	12	TGTGCCAGCAGTGCAACAGGGAATGAGCAGTTCTTC	CASSATGNEQFF
.	TRBV5-4	.	TRBJ2-7	13	TGTGCCAGCAGCTTGGTGCGGGGAGGCGAGCAGTACTTC	CASSLVRGGEQYF
TRBD2	TRBV7-9	.	TRBJ2-7	16	TGTGCCAGCAGCCCCGCCGGAGGAAGCGGGAGATACGAGCAGTACTTC	CASSPAGGSGRYEQYF
TRBD2	TRBV27	.	TRBJ2-1	17	TGTGCCAGCAGTGGGACTAGCGGGTGGAGCTCCTACAATGAGCAGTTCTTC	CASSGTSGWSSYNEQFF
TRBD1	TRBV29-1	.	TRBJ1-2	15	TGCAGCGTTGAAGATCGGGACAGGGGTGACTATGGCTACACCTTC	CSVEDRDRGDYGYTF
TRBD1	TRBV4-3	.	TRBJ2-6	16	TGCGCCAGCAGCCAAAAGACAGGGGTTGGGGCCAACGTCCTGACTTTC	CASSQKTGVGANVLTF
TRBD1	TRBV5-6	.	TRBJ1-2	14	TGTGCCAGCAGCTCGGGGACAGGGGGCTATGGCTACACCTTC	CASSSGTGGYGYTF
TRBD2	TRBV28	.	TRBJ2-3	18	TGTGCCAGCAGTCTGAGGACTAGCGGGAGCTCCTCTGAAGATACGCAGTATTTT	CASSLRTSGSSSEDTQYF
TRBD2	TRBV5-1	.	TRBJ2-3	17	TGCGCCAGCAGCCGGACATTCCTTGCGGGAGCAGCTGATACGCAGTATTTT	CASSRTFLAGAADTQYF
TRBD2	TRBV5-1	.	TRBJ2-2	16	TGCGCCAGCAGCTTGGTGCGGGAGTGGTCCCCCGGGGAGCTGTTTTTT	CASSLVREWSPGELFF
TRBD1	TRBV29-1	.	TRBJ2-7	12	TGCAGCGTTGAGGAGACAGGGGTCGAGCAGTACTTC	CSVEETGVEQYF
.	TRBV7-3	.	TRBJ2-1	18	TGTGCCAGCAGCCCGAAGGCCCATACAGGGTCGATATACAATGAGCAGTTCTTC	CASSPKAHTGSIYNEQFF
TRBD1	TRBV6-1	.	TRBJ2-2	15	TGTGCCAGCAGTGCTTCGACAGGGTCGACCGGGGAGCTGTTTTTT	CASSASTGSTGELFF
.	TRBV5-6	.	TRBJ2-1	14	TGTGCCAGCAGCTTAGCTTGGGGCCACAATGAGCAGTTCTTC	CASSLAWGHNEQFF
.	TRBV6-1	few	TRBJ2-3	13	TGTGCCAGCAGTGAAGGAGAGACAGATACGCAGTATTTT	CASSEGETDTQYF
TRBD2	TRBV6-1	.	TRBJ2-7	14	TGTGCCAGCAGTGTGTTAGCGGGTACCTACGAGCAGTACTTC	CASSVLAGTYEQYF
TRBD2	TRBV19	once	TRBJ2-5	15	TGTGCCAGTAGTACGCGGGACTACAACAAAGAGACCCAGTACTTC	CASSTRDYNKETQYF
TRBD1	TRBV9	.	TRBJ1-5	13	TGTGCCAGCAGCCGGGACAGTAATCAGCCCCAGCATTTT	CASSRDSNQPQHF
TRBD1	TRBV15	.	TRBJ1-3	16	TGTGCCACCAGCAGAGAACAGGGGAGGTCTGGAAACACCATATATTTT	CATSREQGRSGNTIYF
TRBD2	TRBV11-3	.	TRBJ2-1	15	TGTGCCAGCAGCCCGGGACTAGATTTCTACAATGAGCAGTTCTTC	CASSPGLDFYNEQFF
.	TRBV27	.	TRBJ1-2	13	TGTGCCAGCAGCAGAGACAGGTCCTATGGCTACACCTTC	CASSRDRSYGYTF
.	TRBV4-2	.	TRBJ2-1	17	TGTGCCAGCAGCCAAGAATATTCGGTCGAGCGGCTCAATGAGCAGTTCTTC	CASSQEYSVERLNEQFF
TRBD2	TRBV27	.	TRBJ2-1	16	TGTGCCAGCAGTTTAACGTGGACTAGCGTCCTCGATGAGCAGTTCTTC	CASSLTWTSVLDEQFF
.	TRBV10-3	.	TRBJ2-7	14	TGTGCCATCAGTGACGCGGGGATGGGCCACGAGCAGTACTTC	CAISDAGMGHEQYF
.	TRBV5-1	.	TRBJ1-1	16	TGCGCCAGCAGCTTAAAAGAGACAGTATTGAGCACTGAAGCTTTCTTT	CASSLKETVLSTEAFF
.	TRBV4-3	.	TRBJ2-1	18	TGCGCCAGCAGCCAAGAGGGGGACTGGGCTATCGGGTGGAATGAGCAGTTCTTC	CASSQEGDWAIGWNEQFF
.	TRBV5-5	.	TRBJ2-1	13	TGTGCCAGCAGAGTCGGCTCCTACAATGAGCAGTTCTTC	CASRVGSYNEQFF
.	TRBV30	.	TRBJ2-1	13	TGTGCCTGGAGCGGGAGCTCCTACAATGAGCAGTTCTTC	CAWSGSSYNEQFF
TRBD2	TRBV19	once	TRBJ2-1	14	TGTGCCAGTAGTAGCGGGAGTTCCTACAATGAGCAGTTCTTC	CASSSGSSYNEQFF
TRBD2	TRBV7-6	.	TRBJ2-1	15	TGTGCCAGCAGCTTAGAACTAGCGGCCTACAATGAGCAGTTCTTC	CASSLELAAYNEQFF
.	TRBV7-2	.	TRBJ2-7	15	TGTGCCAGCAGCGCAGGTCAGGACAACACCTACGAGCAGTACTTC	CASSAGQDNTYEQYF
TRBD1	TRBV9	.	TRBJ2-7	15	TGTGCCAGCAGCGTAGTGGGGGACAGGGGCGACGAGCAGTACTTC	CASSVVGDRGDEQYF
.	TRBV27	.	TRBJ1-5	16	TGTGCCAGCAGTCCGGTACAGGAGTATAGCAATCAGCCCCAGCATTTT	CASSPVQEYSNQPQHF
.	TRBV6-4	medium-sized	TRBJ2-6	15	TGTGCCAGCAGTGACGGCAAATCTGGGGCCAACGTCCTGACTTTC	CASSDGKSGANVLTF
TRBD2	TRBV27	once	TRBJ2-1	15	TGTGCCAGCAGTTCCGGGACTAGCGGATACAATGAGCAGTTCTTC	CASSSGTSGYNEQFF
.	TRBV9	.	TRBJ2-3	14	TGTGCCAGCAGCGTCCCAGGGCTAGAGGATACGCAGTATTTT	CASSVPGLEDTQYF
.	TRBV4-2	few	TRBJ2-1	14	TGTGCCAGCAGCCAAGATCTAGAATCCAATGAGCAGTTCTTC	CASSQDLESNEQFF
TRBD2	TRBV7-7	medium-sized	TRBJ2-3	15	TGTGCTAGCAGCTCCGGGACTAGCGACACAGATACGCAGTATTTT	CASSSGTSDTDTQYF
.	TRBV15	once	TRBJ2-5	15	TGTGCCACCAGCAGAGCCGACAGAATCCAAGAGACCCAGTACTTC	CATSRADRIQETQYF
TRBD1	TRBV18	.	TRBJ1-6	15	TGTGCCAGCTCGCGACAGGGAGGAGAGGGTTCACCCCTCCACTTT	CASSRQGGEGSPLHF
TRBD2	TRBV4-1	.	TRBJ2-7	15	TGCGCCAGCAGCCAAGCTGCGGGAGGTTTGTACGAGCAGTACTTC	CASSQAAGGLYEQYF
TRBD1	TRBV27	.	TRBJ2-7	15	TGTGCCAGCAGTTCATCCCGGGACAGGACCTACGAGCAGTACTTC	CASSSSRDRTYEQYF
.	TRBV7-6	.	TRBJ2-1	15	TGTGCCAGCAGCTTCAATCAGGGATTTGACAATGAGCAGTTCTTC	CASSFNQGFDNEQFF
.	TRBV21-1	.	TRBJ1-1	15	TGTGCCAGCAGCGCACCTCGGACAGGGGAGGAGGAAGCTTTCTTT	CASSAPRTGEEEAFF
TRBD1	TRBV5-4	.	TRBJ1-1	14	TGTGCCAGCAGCACCGGGACAGGGGACACTGAAGCTTTCTTT	CASSTGTGDTEAFF